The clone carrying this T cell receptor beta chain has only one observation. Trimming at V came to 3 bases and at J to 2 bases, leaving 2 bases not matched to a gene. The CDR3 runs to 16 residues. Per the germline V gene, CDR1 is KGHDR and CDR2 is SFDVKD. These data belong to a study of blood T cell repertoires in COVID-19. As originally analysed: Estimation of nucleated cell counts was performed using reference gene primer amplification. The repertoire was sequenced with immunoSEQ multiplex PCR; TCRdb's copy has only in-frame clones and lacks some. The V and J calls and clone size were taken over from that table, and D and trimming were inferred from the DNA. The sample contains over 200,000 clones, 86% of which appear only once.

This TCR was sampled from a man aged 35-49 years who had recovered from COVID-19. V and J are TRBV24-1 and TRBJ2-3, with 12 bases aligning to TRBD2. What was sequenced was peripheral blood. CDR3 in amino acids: CATSDASGGVTDTQYF. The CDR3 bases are TGTGCCACCAGTGATGCTAGCGGGGGGGTCACAGATACGCAGTATTTT.